The 5 T cell receptor beta chains reported below all come from one sample, sequenced in a study of T cell repertoires in ileal Crohn's disease. Profiling relied on immunoSEQ multiplex PCR, and the TCRdb table lists in-frame clones only, not all of them. In the table there are some 14,000 clones, approximately 90% of which are singletons. The sample comprised ileal tissue. The receptors come from an adult with Crohn's disease.

V usage is TRBV5-1 and J usage is TRBJ2-3, with TRBD2 as a possible D gene (6 bases). Deletions cut 0 bases from V and 6 bases from J, with 11 bases between. Germline loops: CDR1 SGHRS, CDR2 YFSETQ. This CDR3 is 14 amino acids long. The CDR3 nucleotides read TGCGCCAGCAGCTTGGGCGGGGCTCAGGATACGCAGTATTTT. Protein sequence: CASSLGGAQDTQYF.

This chain connects TRBV7-6 to TRBJ1-2; tentative D call: TRBD1 (5 bases). V lost 3 bases to trimming and J lost 4 bases, with 9 bases between them. The CDR3 covers 13 residues. Germline V gene lookup returns CDR1 SGHVS and CDR2 FNYEAQ. CDR3 loop: CASSFAGGYGYTF. The CDR3 region has the DNA TGTGCCAGCAGCTTTGCGGGGGGCTATGGCTACACCTTC.

In DNA, the CDR3 is TGTGCCAGCAGCTTGGAGAGCAGGGGGCCCTACGAGCAGTACTTC. It specifies CASSLESRGPYEQYF. The chain links TRBV5-5 to TRBJ2-7, with 8 bases identical to TRBD1. J gave up 2 bases and V 0 bases, and 4 bases lay outside the gene matches. CDR3 length equals 15 residues. Germline CDR1 and CDR2: SGHKS and YYEKEE (reference sequence).

The CDR3 nucleotides are TGTGCCAGCAAGAGGGTCGACACAGGGAGGGACGAGCAGTACTTC. Protein: CASKRVDTGRDEQYF. The chain is built from TRBV6-1 and TRBJ2-5, with D perhaps matching TRBD2 (7 bases). The last part of the DNA fits TRBJ2-7 better; the J call may be wrong. The CDR3 sequence is 15 residues long. Germline V gives CDR1 MNHNS, CDR2 SASEGT.

J is TRBJ2-5 and V is TRBV4-2, with TRBD1 identical over 7 bases. The CDR3 totals 15 residues. Germline trimming cut 0 bases from V and 7 bases from J; bases unmatched to any gene: 8. Germline values: CDR1 LGHNA, CDR2 YNFKEQ. The CDR3 here is CASSQEYEAGGTQYF. CDR3 sequence (DNA): TGTGCCAGCAGCCAAGAGTACGAGGCAGGGGGGACCCAGTACTTC.